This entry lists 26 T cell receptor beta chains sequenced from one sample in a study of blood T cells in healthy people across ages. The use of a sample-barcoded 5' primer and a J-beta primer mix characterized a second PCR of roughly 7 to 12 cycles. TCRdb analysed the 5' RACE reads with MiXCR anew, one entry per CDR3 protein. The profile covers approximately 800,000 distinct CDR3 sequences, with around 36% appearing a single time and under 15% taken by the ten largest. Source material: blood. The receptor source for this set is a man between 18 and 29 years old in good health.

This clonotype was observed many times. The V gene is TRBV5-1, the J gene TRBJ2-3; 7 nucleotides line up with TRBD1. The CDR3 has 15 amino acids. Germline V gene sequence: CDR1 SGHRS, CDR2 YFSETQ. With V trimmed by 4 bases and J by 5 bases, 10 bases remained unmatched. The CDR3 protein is CASSTRTGEIDTQYF. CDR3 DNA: TGCGCCAGCAGCACCCGGACAGGAGAAATAGATACGCAGTATTTT.

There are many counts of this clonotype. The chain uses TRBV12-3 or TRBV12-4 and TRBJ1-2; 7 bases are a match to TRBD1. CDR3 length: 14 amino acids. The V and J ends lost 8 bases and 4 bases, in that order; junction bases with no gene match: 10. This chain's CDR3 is CASRHAGGSYGYTF. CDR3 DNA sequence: TGTGCCAGCCGCCATGCAGGGGGTAGCTATGGCTACACCTTC.

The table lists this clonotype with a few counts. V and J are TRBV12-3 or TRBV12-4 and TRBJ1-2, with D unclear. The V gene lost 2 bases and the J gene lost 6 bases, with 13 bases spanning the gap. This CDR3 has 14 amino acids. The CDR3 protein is CASSLSLGPHGYTF. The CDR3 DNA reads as TGTGCCAGCAGTTTATCGCTGGGTCCCCATGGCTACACCTTC.

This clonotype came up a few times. CDR3 region: CASSLALEDYGYTF. The CDR3 DNA follows: TGCGCCAGCAGCTTGGCACTCGAGGACTATGGCTACACCTTC. The chain recombines TRBV5-1 with TRBJ1-2; D uncertain. This CDR3 is 14 amino acids long. Germline CDR1 reads SGHRS; CDR2 reads YFSETQ. The V end was cut by 0 bases, the J end by 3 bases, with 9 bases between.

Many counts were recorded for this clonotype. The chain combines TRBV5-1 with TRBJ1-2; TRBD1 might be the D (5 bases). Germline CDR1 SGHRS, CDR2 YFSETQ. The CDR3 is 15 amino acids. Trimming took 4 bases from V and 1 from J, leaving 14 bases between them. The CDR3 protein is CASSASGLSNYGYTF. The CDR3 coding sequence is TGCGCCAGCAGCGCATCAGGGTTGAGTAACTATGGCTACACCTTC.

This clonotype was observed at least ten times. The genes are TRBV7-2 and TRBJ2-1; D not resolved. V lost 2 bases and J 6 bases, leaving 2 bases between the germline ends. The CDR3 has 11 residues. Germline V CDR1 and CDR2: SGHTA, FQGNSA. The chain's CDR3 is CASSLFNEQFF. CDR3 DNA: TGTGCCAGCAGCTTATTCAATGAGCAGTTCTTC.

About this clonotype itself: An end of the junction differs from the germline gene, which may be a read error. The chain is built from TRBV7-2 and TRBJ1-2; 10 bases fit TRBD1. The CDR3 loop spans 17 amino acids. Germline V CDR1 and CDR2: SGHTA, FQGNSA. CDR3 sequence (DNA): TGTGCCAACAGCTTAGGGGGGACAGGGGTTCTTAGAAATGGCTACACCTTC. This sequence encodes CANSLGGTGVLRNGYTF.

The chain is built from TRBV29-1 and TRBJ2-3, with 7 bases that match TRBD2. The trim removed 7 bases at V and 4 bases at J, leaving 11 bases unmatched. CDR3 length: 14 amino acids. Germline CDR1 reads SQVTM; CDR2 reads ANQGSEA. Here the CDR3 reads CSAGEGLGADTQYF. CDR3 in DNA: TGCAGCGCTGGGGAGGGTTTGGGGGCAGATACGCAGTATTTT.

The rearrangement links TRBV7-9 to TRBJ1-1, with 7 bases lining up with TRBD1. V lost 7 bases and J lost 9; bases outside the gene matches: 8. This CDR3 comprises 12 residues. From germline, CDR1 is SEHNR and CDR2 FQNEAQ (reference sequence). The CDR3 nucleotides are TGTGCCAGCACCGGGGACAGACCGAAAGCTTTCTTT. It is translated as CASTGDRPKAFF.

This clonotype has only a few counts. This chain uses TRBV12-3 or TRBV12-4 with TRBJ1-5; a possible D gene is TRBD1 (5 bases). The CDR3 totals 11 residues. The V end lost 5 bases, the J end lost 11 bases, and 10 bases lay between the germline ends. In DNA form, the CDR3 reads TGTGCCAGCAGTACACGGGGCACCCAGCATTTT. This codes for CASSTRGTQHF.

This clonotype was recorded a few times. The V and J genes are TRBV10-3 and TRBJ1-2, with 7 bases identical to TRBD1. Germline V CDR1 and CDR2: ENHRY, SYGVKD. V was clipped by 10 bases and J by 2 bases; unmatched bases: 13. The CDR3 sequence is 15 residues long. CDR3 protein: CATYPGPQGNYGYTF. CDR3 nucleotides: TGTGCCACCTATCCGGGTCCACAGGGGAACTATGGCTACACCTTC.

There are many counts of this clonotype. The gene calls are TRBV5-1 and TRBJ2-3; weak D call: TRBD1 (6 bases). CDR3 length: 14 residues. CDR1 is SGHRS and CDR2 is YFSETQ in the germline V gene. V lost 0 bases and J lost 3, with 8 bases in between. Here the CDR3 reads CASSLGGQTDTQYF. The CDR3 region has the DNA TGCGCCAGCAGCTTGGGAGGACAGACAGATACGCAGTATTTT.

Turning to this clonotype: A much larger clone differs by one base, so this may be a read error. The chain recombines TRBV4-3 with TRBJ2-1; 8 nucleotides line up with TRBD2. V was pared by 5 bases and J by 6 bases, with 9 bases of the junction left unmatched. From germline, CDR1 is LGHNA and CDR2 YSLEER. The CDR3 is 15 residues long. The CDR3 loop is CASSDRAGEPNEQFF. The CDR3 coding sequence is TGCGCCAGCAGCGATCGAGCGGGGGAGCCCAATGAGCAGTTCTTC.

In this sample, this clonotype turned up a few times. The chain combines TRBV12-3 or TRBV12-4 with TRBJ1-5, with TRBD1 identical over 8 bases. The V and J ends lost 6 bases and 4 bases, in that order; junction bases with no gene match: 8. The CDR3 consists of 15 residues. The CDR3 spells CASSKTGAGNQPQHF. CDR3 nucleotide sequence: TGTGCCAGCAGCAAGACAGGGGCGGGAAATCAGCCCCAGCATTTT.

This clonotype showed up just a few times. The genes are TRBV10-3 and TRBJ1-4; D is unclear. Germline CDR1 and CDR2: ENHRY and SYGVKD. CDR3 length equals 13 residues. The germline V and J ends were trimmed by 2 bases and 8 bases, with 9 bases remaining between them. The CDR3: CAISERLEEKLFF. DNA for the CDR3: TGTGCCATCAGTGAGCGTTTAGAGGAAAAACTGTTTTTT.

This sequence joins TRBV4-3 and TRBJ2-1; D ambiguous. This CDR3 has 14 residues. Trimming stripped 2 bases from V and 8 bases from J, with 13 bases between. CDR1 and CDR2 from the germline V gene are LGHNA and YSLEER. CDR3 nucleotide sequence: TGCGCCAGCAGCCAATATAGTGTGCGAGATGAGCAGTTCTTC. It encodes CASSQYSVRDEQFF.

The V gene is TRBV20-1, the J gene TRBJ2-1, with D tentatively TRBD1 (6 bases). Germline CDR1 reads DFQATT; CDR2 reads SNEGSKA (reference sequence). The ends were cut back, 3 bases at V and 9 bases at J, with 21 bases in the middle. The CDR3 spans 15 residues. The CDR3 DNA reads TGCAGTGCTAGCAGTCCGGGACAAGTCAGTTTTGAGCAGTTCTTC. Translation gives CSASSPGQVSFEQFF.

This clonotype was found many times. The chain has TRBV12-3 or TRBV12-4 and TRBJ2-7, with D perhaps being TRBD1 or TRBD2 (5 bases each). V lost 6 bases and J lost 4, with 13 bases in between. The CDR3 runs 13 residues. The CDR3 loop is CASRPGTPYEQYF. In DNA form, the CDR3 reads TGTGCCAGCAGACCCGGGACCCCATACGAGCAGTACTTC.

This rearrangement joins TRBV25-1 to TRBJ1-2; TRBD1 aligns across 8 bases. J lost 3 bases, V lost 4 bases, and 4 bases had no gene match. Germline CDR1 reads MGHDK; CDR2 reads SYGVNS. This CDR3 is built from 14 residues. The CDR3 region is CASSGQGLYYGYTF. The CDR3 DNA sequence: TGTGCCAGCAGTGGACAGGGGCTGTACTATGGCTACACCTTC.

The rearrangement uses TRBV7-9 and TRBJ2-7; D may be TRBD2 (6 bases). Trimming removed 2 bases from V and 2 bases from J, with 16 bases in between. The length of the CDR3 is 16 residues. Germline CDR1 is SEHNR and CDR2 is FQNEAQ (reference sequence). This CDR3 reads CASSLSWGESAYEQYF. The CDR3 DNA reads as TGTGCCAGCAGCTTAAGTTGGGGGGAGAGCGCCTACGAGCAGTACTTC.

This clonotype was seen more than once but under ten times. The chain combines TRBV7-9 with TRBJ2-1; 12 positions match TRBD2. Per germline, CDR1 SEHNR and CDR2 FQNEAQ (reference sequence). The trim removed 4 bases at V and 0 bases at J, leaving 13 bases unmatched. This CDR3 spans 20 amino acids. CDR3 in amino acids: CASSSFVRTSGVASYNEQFF. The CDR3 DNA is TGTGCCAGCAGCTCCTTCGTCCGGACTAGCGGGGTTGCCTCCTACAATGAGCAGTTCTTC.

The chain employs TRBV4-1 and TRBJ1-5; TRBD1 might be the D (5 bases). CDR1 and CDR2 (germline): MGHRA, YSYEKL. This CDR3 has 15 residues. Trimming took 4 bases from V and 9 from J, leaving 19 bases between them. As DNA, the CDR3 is TGCGCCAGCAGCCGAACCGGGTTGGGGGATCGGCCCCAGCATTTT. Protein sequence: CASSRTGLGDRPQHF.

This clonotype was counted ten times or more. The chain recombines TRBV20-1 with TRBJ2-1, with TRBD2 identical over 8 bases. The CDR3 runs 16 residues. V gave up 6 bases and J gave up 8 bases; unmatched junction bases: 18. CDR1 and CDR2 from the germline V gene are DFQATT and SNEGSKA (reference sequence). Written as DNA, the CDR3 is TGCAGTGCCAGTGGGCCAGCGGGGGTGACTCTCGATGAGCAGTTCTTC. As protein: CSASGPAGVTLDEQFF.

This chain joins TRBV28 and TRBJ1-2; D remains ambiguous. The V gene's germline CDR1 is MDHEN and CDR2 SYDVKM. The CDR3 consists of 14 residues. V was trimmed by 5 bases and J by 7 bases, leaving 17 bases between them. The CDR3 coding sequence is TGTGCCAGCAGTCTTGAAGGAGCCACTAGTGGCTACACCTTC. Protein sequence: CASSLEGATSGYTF.

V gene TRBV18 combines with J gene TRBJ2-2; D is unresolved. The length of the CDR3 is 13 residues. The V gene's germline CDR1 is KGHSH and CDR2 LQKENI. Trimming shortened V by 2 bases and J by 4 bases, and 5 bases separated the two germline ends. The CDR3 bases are TGTGCCAGCTCACCAGAGACCACCGGGGAGCTGTTTTTT. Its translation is CASSPETTGELFF.

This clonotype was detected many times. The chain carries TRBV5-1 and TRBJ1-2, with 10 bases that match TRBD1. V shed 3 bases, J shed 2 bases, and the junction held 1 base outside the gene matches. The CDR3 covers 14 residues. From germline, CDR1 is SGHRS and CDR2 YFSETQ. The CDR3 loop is CASSSTGGNYGYTF. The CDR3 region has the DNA TGCGCCAGCAGCTCGACAGGGGGCAACTATGGCTACACCTTC.